This T cell receptor beta chain was captured by sequencing in a study of OX40 agonist ivuxolimab in advanced cancers. This table comes from immunoSEQ multiplex PCR, and its TCRdb copy is limited to in-frame clones, with some not included. The sample has some 30,000 clones; about 87% are singletons. This CDR3 is 15 amino acids long. V lost 11 bases to trimming and J lost 6 bases; unmatched junction nucleotides: 12. Germline CDR1 and CDR2: MDHEN and SYDVKM. The sequence was obtained from an adult with an advanced solid tumor such as melanoma, head and neck, liver or kidney cancer. The gene calls are TRBV28 and TRBJ2-1, with 11 positions matching TRBD2. The material sequenced was CD4+ or CD8+ T cells sorted from blood, taken in a trial of the OX40 agonist ivuxolimab. CDR3 amino acids: CASALFSGGANEQFF. CDR3 sequence (DNA): TGTGCCTCAGCCCTTTTTAGCGGGGGGGCCAATGAGCAGTTCTTC.